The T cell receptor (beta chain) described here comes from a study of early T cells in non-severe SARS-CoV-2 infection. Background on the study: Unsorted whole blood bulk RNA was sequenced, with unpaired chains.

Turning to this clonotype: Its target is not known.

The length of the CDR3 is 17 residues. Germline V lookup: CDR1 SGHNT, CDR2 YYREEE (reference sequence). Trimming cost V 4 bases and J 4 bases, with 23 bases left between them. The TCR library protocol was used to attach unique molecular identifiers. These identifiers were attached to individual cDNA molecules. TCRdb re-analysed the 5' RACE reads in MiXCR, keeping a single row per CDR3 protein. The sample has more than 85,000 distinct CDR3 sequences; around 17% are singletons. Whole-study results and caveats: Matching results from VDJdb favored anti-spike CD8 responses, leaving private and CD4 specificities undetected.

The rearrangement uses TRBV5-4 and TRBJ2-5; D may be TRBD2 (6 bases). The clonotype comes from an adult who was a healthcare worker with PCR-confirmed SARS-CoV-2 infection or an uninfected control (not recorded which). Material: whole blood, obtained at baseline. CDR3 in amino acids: CASSPPLRAAGGETQYF. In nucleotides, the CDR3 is TGTGCCAGCAGCCCTCCACTTCGGGCCGCCGGGGGAGAGACCCAGTACTTC.